The TCR beta chain under discussion was sequenced for a study of blood T cell repertoires in COVID-19. About the study: Material from acute and convalescent COVID-19 was sourced from the United States, Italy and Spain.

The CDR3 is made up of 13 amino acids. The trim removed 5 bases at V and 5 bases at J, leaving 5 bases unmatched. Per germline, CDR1 SGHTA and CDR2 FQGNSA. Authors' analysis steps: Amplification of reference gene primers was used by the study to estimate nucleated cell counts. Assay used: immunoSEQ multiplex PCR; TCRdb lists only in-frame clones, some missing. D and trimming come from the DNA, and the V and J calls and clone size come from that table. This table has some 110,000 clones, 90% appearing once. The chain is built from TRBV7-2 and TRBJ2-7; TRBD1 aligns across 8 bases. This TCR derives from a human donor with active COVID-19. The donor label of this sample is uncertain. The sequenced sample was peripheral blood. The CDR3 spells CASSRGQADEQYF. CDR3 DNA: TGTGCCAGCAGCCGGGGACAGGCTGACGAGCAGTACTTC. The full variable domain, completed using reference TRBV7-2 and TRBJ2-7, is GAGVSQSPSNKVTEKGKDVELRCDPISGHTALYWYRQSLGQGLEFLIYFQGNSAPDKSGLPSDRFSAERTGGSVSTLTIQRTQQEDSAVYLCASSRGQADEQYFGPGTRLTVT.